The 8 T cell receptor beta chains below were found in one sample sequenced in a study of blood T cells in healthy people across ages. For the second PCR, which ran for about 6 to 11 cycles, a sample-barcoded 5' primer and a J-beta primer mix were used. TCRdb used MiXCR to reprocess the 5' RACE reads, holding one entry per CDR3 protein. The table lists 650,000 to 800,000 distinct CDR3 sequences, about 50% of them singletons. Material: blood. The receptor source for this set is an elderly woman in good health.

V and J are TRBV12-3 or TRBV12-4 and TRBJ1-6; 9 bases are shared with TRBD1. Trimming removed 5 bases from V and 10 bases from J; junction bases left unmatched: 3. The CDR3 has 13 residues. The CDR3 loop reads CASSNRGRSPLHF. The DNA for the CDR3 is TGTGCCAGCAGTAACAGGGGGCGATCACCCCTCCACTTT.

This clonotype was counted a single time. V usage is TRBV29-1 and J usage is TRBJ2-5, with D unresolved. The V gene's germline CDR1 is SQVTM and CDR2 ANQGSEA. The CDR3 is 13 amino acids. The chain's CDR3 is CNVDRNPGRAQYF. The CDR3 coding sequence is TGCAACGTGGATCGGAACCCAGGAAGGGCCCAGTACTTC.

This chain connects TRBV29-1 to TRBJ1-1, with D tentatively TRBD1 (5 bases). CDR3 length: 8 amino acids. Trimming left V 3 bases short and J 13 bases short, with 6 bases between. Germline V CDR1 and CDR2: SQVTM, ANQGSEA. CDR3 sequence reads: CSVEGGFF. CDR3 sequence (DNA): TGCAGCGTTGAGGGGGGTTTCTTT.

This clonotype was seen repeatedly, ten times or more. V is TRBV27 and J is TRBJ2-7; 10 bases fit TRBD2. The CDR3 totals 15 residues. CDR1 and CDR2 from the germline V gene are MNHEY and SMNVEV (reference sequence). The V and J ends lost 6 bases and 5 bases, in that order; junction bases with no gene match: 10. Written as DNA, the CDR3 is TGTGCCAGCAGCCCTATCCTAGCGGGAGTCCACGAGCAGTACTTC. Protein sequence: CASSPILAGVHEQYF.

This clonotype was seen a handful of times. The chain carries TRBV11-3 and TRBJ2-1; 10 bases map to TRBD2. Germline V gene sequence: CDR1 SGHNT, CDR2 YENEEA. V trimming: 4 bases; J trimming: 6 bases; junction bases outside the gene matches: 6. This CDR3 comprises 15 residues. CDR3 sequence reads: CASSSLAGALNEQFF. The CDR3 region has the DNA TGTGCCAGCAGCTCTCTAGCGGGGGCCCTCAATGAGCAGTTCTTC.

Concerning this clonotype itself: A read error may explain this, as a much larger clone is one base away. The chain is built from TRBV7-3 and TRBJ2-1, with D perhaps being TRBD1 or TRBD2 (5 bases each). Germline assignment: CDR1 SGHTA and CDR2 FQGTGA. This CDR3 comprises 13 residues. CDR3 DNA sequence: TGTACCAGCAGCCCGGGACCCAACAATGAGCAGTTCTTC. It codes for CTSSPGPNNEQFF.

Worth noting for this clonotype: Just one base apart from a much larger clone, this may be a read error. The J gene is TRBJ2-5, the V gene TRBV28; no reliable D call. This CDR3 region has 15 residues. Germline CDR1 is MDHEN and CDR2 is SYDVKM. CDR3 coding DNA: TGTACCAGCAGTCCCCAAGTCGCCAACCAAGAGACCCAGTACTTC. This encodes CTSSPQVANQETQYF.

This clonotype was observed at least ten times. The chain is built from TRBV28 and TRBJ2-7, with D hard to call. The germline gives CDR1 MDHEN, CDR2 SYDVKM. V lost 6 bases, J lost 4 bases, and 16 bases lay in between. This CDR3 contains 14 residues. CDR3 sequence (DNA): TGTGCCAGCAGATCTCATATGGCGGATTACGAGCAGTACTTC. Amino acid sequence: CASRSHMADYEQYF.